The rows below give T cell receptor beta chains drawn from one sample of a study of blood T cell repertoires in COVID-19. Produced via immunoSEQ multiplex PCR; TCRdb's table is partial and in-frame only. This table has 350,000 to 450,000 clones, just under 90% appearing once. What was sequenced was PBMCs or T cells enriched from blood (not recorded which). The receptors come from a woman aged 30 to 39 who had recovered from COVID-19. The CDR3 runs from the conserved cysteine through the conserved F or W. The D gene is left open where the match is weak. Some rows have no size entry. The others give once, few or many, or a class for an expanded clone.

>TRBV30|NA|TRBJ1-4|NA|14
TGTGCCTGGAGTACCGGCACAGGGAATGAAAAACTGTTTTTT
CAWSTGTGNEKLFF
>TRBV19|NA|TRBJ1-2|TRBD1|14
TGTGCCAGTAGTATCCCAGGGACAGCCTATGGCTACACCTTC
CASSIPGTAYGYTF
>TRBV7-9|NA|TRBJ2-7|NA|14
TGTGCCAGCAGCTTCTCTAGCGCTTCCTACGAGCAGTACTTC
CASSFSSASYEQYF
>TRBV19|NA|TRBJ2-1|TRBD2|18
TGTGCCAGTAGTAGCCTAGCGGGAGTATCTCCTTCCTACAATGAGCAGTTCTTC
CASSSLAGVSPSYNEQFF
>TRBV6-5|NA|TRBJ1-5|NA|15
TGTGCCAGCAGGTTACGGTCGGGAAGCAATCAGCCCCAGCATTTT
CASRLRSGSNQPQHF
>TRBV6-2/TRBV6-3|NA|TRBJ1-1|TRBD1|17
TGTGCCAGCAGTTACTCGAAGCACAGGGGTTGGACGGGTGAAGCTTTCTTT
CASSYSKHRGWTGEAFF
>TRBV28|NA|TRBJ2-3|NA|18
TGTGCCAGCAACCCTAACGGTAGGGGGAGGGTAATCTCAGATACGCAGTATTTT
CASNPNGRGRVISDTQYF
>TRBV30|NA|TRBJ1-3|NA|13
TGTGCCTGGGAGACAGTTTCTGGAAACACCATATATTTT
CAWETVSGNTIYF
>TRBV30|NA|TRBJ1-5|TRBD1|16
TGTGCCTGGAGCTCATACAGGGGAATTGGCAATCAGCCCCAGCATTTT
CAWSSYRGIGNQPQHF
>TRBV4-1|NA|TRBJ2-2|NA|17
TGCGCCAGCAGCCAAGAGTGGGGGACACTAAACACCGGGGAGCTGTTTTTT
CASSQEWGTLNTGELFF
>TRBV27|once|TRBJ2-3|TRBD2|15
TGTGCCAGCACGCACATAAGCGGGAACAAAGATACGCAGTATTTT
CASTHISGNKDTQYF
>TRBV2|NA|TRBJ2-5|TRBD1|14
TGTGCCAGCACAAGGGACAGGGGGCGAGAGACCCAGTACTTC
CASTRDRGRETQYF
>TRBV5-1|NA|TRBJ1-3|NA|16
TGCGCCAGCAGCTTGGTTGGAGGGAAGATTGGAAACACCATATATTTT
CASSLVGGKIGNTIYF
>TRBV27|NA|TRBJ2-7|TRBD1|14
TGTGCCAGCAGTGCCCGGGACAGAGCCTACGAGCAGTACTTC
CASSARDRAYEQYF
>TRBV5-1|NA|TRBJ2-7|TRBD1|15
TGCGCCAGCAGCTTGGTTGGGGACAGTGTTTACGAGCAGTACTTC
CASSLVGDSVYEQYF
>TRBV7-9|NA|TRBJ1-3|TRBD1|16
TGTGCCAGCAGCTATTTAAGGACAGGGGATGGAAACACCATATATTTT
CASSYLRTGDGNTIYF
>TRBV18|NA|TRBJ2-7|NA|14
TGTGCCAGCTCACCACGGACAGAAACCTACGAGCAGTACTTC
CASSPRTETYEQYF
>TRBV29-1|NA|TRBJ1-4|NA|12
TGCAGCGCGACAACAGTTAATGAAAAACTGTTTTTT
CSATTVNEKLFF
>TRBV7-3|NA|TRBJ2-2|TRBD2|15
TGTGCCAGCAGCGCTCTAGCGGGGGTTAACGGGGAGCTGTTTTTT
CASSALAGVNGELFF
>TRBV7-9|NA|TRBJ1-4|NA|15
TGTGCCAGCAGTCCGACGGGGGGTACTAATGAAAAACTGTTTTTT
CASSPTGGTNEKLFF
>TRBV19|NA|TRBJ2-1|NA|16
TGTGCCAGTAGTATATTGACGGGAGCCCCTCGGGAAGAGCAGTTCTTC
CASSILTGAPREEQFF
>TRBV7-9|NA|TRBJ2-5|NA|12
TGTGCCAGCAGCTCTTCCGGTGAGACCCAGTACTTC
CASSSSGETQYF
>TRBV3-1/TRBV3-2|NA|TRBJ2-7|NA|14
TGTGCCAGCAGCCAAGCAGTCAGGCCCTACGAGCAGTACTTC
CASSQAVRPYEQYF
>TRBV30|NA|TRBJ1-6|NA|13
TGTGCCTGGCGGATCAGGAACAATTCACCCCTCCACTTT
CAWRIRNNSPLHF
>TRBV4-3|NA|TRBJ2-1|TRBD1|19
TGCGCCAGCAGCCAAGATCCCCCCGGGACAGGGTTCTTTAGCAATGAGCAGTTCTTC
CASSQDPPGTGFFSNEQFF
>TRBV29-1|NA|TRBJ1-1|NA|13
TGCAGCGCTGAGGACAGTATGAACACTGAAGCTTTCTTT
CSAEDSMNTEAFF
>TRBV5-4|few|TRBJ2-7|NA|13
TGTGCCAGCAGCCCCGGAGGCCCCAACGAGCAGTACTTC
CASSPGGPNEQYF
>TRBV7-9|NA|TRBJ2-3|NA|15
TGTGCCAGCAGCTTAGAAGCTGACTATAAAGATACGCAGTATTTT
CASSLEADYKDTQYF
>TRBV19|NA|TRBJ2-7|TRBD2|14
TGTGCCAGTAGACTCGCGGGAGGGCCCTACGAGCAGTACTTC
CASRLAGGPYEQYF
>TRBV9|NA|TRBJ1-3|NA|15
TGTGCCAGCAGCTACGGGACTCTCCAGGGAAACACCATATATTTT
CASSYGTLQGNTIYF
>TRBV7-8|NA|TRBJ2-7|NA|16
TGTGCCAGCAGCTTATACGGGCGGGTTAGTTCGTACGAGCAGTACTTC
CASSLYGRVSSYEQYF
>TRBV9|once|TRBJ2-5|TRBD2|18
TGTGCCAGCAGCCACCGTGCCGGGGGGATAAATGACCAAGAGACCCAGTACTTC
CASSHRAGGINDQETQYF
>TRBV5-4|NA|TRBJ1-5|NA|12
TGTGCCAGCAGCCCGGGGAATCAGCCCCAGCATTTT
CASSPGNQPQHF
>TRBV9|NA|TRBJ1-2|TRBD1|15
TGTGCCAGCAGCGTAGGGACAGGGGTCAACTATGGCTACACCTTC
CASSVGTGVNYGYTF
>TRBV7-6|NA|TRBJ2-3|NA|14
TGTGCCAGCAGCTTAGCACGGGGCACAGATACGCAGTATTTT
CASSLARGTDTQYF
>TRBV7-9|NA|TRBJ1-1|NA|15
TGTGCCAGCAGCTTAGCCCTGTCAGGGAACACTGAAGCTTTCTTT
CASSLALSGNTEAFF
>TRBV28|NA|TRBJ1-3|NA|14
TGTGCCAGCAAACCAGGGATCTCTGGAAACACCATATATTTT
CASKPGISGNTIYF
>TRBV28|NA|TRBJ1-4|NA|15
TGTGCCAGCAGTTTTTCTGGGGCGACTAATGAAAAACTGTTTTTT
CASSFSGATNEKLFF
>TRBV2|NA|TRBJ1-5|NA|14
TGTGCCAGCAGGAGGGATTATAGCAATCAGCCCCAGCATTTT
CASRRDYSNQPQHF
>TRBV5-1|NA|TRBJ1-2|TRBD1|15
TGCGCCAGCAGCTTGGTACAGGGGGAGAGTTATGGCTACACCTTC
CASSLVQGESYGYTF
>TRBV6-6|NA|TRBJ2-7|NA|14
TGTGCCAGCAGTTACATGATGAGCTCCTACGAGCAGTACTTC
CASSYMMSSYEQYF
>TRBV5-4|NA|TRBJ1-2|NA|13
TGTGCCAGCACCTACACAGGGAGGGTTGGCTACACCTTC
CASTYTGRVGYTF
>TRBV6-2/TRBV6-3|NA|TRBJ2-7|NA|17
TGTGCCAGCAGTTACTCGATGTTTAGTGACAGATCCTACGAGCAGTACTTC
CASSYSMFSDRSYEQYF
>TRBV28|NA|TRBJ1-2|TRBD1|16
TGTGCCAGCAGTCCCGTGGACAGGCCGTGGAGTTTTGGCTACACCTTC
CASSPVDRPWSFGYTF
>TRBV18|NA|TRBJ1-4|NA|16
TGTGCCAGCTCACCAGTCGGGGGTACAACTAATGAAAAACTGTTTTTT
CASSPVGGTTNEKLFF
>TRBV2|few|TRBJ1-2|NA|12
TGTGCCAGCAGTGGGGGCGTCGATGGCTACACCTTC
CASSGGVDGYTF
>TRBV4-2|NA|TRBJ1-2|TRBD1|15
TGTGCCAGCAGCCCCCGGACAGGGGGCGACTATGGCTACACCTTC
CASSPRTGGDYGYTF
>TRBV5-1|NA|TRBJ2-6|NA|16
TGCGCCAGCAGCTTGGCCTCGGGATCTGGGGCCAACGTCCTGACTTTC
CASSLASGSGANVLTF
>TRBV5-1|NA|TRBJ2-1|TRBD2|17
TGCGCCAGCAGCTGGTCCTCTAGCGGGAAAACCTACAATGAGCAGTTCTTC
CASSWSSSGKTYNEQFF
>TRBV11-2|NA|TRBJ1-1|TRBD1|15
TGTGCCAGCAGCCGTCCCGGGACAGGGGGTACTGAAGCTTTCTTT
CASSRPGTGGTEAFF
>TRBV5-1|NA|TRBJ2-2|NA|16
TGCGCCAGCGGGACGGGAGCCTCCCCAAGCACCGGGGAGCTGTTTTTT
CASGTGASPSTGELFF
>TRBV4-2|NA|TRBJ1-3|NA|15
TGTGCCAGCAGCCAACTACTCGGCTCTGGAAACACCATATATTTT
CASSQLLGSGNTIYF